This T cell receptor beta chain was found in a study of blood T cell repertoires in COVID-19. The CDR3 contains 15 residues. This clone appeared a single time. In the source study's methods: Amplifying reference gene primers gave estimates of nucleated cell counts. Data came from immunoSEQ multiplex PCR; TCRdb stores just in-frame clones and leaves some out. That table furnishes V, J and clone size, whereas the DNA furnished D and trimming. The sample lists under 250,000 clones; around four fifths were seen once. The genes are TRBV21-1 and TRBJ2-7; the DNA was not compared with TRBD1, the D call given in the table. TRBV21-1 is a pseudogene. Sequencing was done on a sample of peripheral blood. The receptor comes from a middle-aged man with active or convalescent COVID-19. The CDR3 region is CASSMGGQGAYEQYF. In nucleotides, the CDR3 is TGTGCCAGCAGCATGGGGGGACAGGGTGCCTACGAGCAGTACTTC.